Below, 13 T cell receptor beta chains from the same sample are listed, as sequenced in a study of CD8+ T cells in alopecia areata. As for treatment: oral pan-JAK inhibitor, 5-10 mg twice daily. Extraction of RNA preceded its reverse transcription into cDNA, which served as the sequencing template. The repertoire was sequenced with immunoSEQ multiplex PCR; TCRdb's copy has only in-frame clones and lacks some. Here the sample spans roughly 110,000 clones, 55% to 60% being singletons. Sequenced here: CD4+ T cells sorted from blood, sampled at week 24, from a patient treated with tofacitinib. The receptor source for this set is a human donor with alopecia areata.

V gene TRBV29-1 combines with J gene TRBJ1-1; TRBD1 agrees at 8 bases. With 2 bases clipped from V and 3 bases from J, the junction kept 2 bases outside the gene matches. CDR3 size: 13 residues. Germline loops: CDR1 SQVTM, CDR2 ANQGSEA. CDR3 loop: CSVEKQGDTEAFF. CDR3 nucleotide sequence: TGCAGCGTTGAAAAACAGGGGGACACTGAAGCTTTCTTT.

V is TRBV29-1 and J is TRBJ2-7, with D perhaps matching TRBD1 or TRBD2 (5 bases each). The ends were cut back, 7 bases at V and 2 bases at J, with 12 bases in the middle. This CDR3 has 12 amino acids. Germline V CDR1 and CDR2: SQVTM, ANQGSEA. DNA for the CDR3: TGCAGCGCCCGGGACGAGCCCTACGAGCAGTACTTC. Protein: CSARDEPYEQYF.

The V call is TRBV27, the J call TRBJ1-2; 9 nucleotides line up with TRBD1. In germline, CDR1 is MNHEY, CDR2 SMNVEV (reference sequence). This CDR3 comprises 13 residues. V dropped 6 bases and J dropped 8; count of bases not matched to a gene: 7. This CDR3 reads CASSSGQGRGYTF. The CDR3 DNA reads as TGTGCCAGCAGCTCGGGACAGGGCCGGGGCTACACCTTC.

The V gene is TRBV13, the J gene TRBJ2-3, with D tentatively TRBD1 or TRBD2 (5 bases each). In germline, CDR1 is PRHDT, CDR2 FYEKMQ (reference sequence). Trimming cost V 1 base and J 1 base, with 18 bases left between them. This CDR3 is 18 amino acids long. CDR3 DNA sequence: TGTGCCAGCAGCTTAGTCTGTGGGGCCACGAGGGGCACAGATACGCAGTATTTT. Its protein product is CASSLVCGATRGTDTQYF.

The chain joins TRBV29-1 to TRBJ2-7; D not certain. The V gene lost 4 bases and the J gene lost 4 bases, with 8 bases spanning the gap. Germline assignment: CDR1 SQVTM and CDR2 ANQGSEA. The CDR3 has 11 residues. The CDR3 sequence: CSVAEEYEQYF. CDR3 coding DNA: TGCAGCGTTGCCGAAGAGTACGAGCAGTACTTC.

The chain joins TRBV6-6 to TRBJ2-3, with no clear D. V lost 0 bases and J 9 bases, leaving 7 bases between the germline ends. The CDR3 spans 12 residues. CDR1 and CDR2 (germline): MNHNY, SVGAGI (reference sequence). For the CDR3, the DNA is TGTGCCAGCAGTTACTCGTTGAAGACGCAGTATTTT. Protein: CASSYSLKTQYF.

This clone was detected a few times. V gene TRBV7-2 combines with J gene TRBJ1-4, with D perhaps matching TRBD1 (6 bases). The germline V and J ends were trimmed by 6 bases and 7 bases, with 12 bases remaining between them. Looked up from germline, CDR1 is SGHTA and CDR2 is FQGNSA. The CDR3 sequence is 13 residues long. The CDR3: CASSPRGSEKLFF. The CDR3 nucleotides are TGTGCCAGCAGTCCTAGGGGGAGTGAAAAACTGTTTTTT. The full variable domain, rest sourced from reference TRBV7-2 and TRBJ1-4, is GAGVSQSPSNKVTEKGKDVELRCDPISGHTALYWYRQSLGQGLEFLIYFQGNSAPDKSGLPSDRFSAERTGGSVSTLTIQRTQQEDSAVYLCASSPRGSEKLFFGSGTQLSVL.

The gene calls are TRBV4-1 and TRBJ2-1, with 9 nucleotides matching TRBD2. The CDR3 consists of 14 residues. Trimming removed 2 bases from V and 6 bases from J; junction bases left unmatched: 2. Germline CDR1 MGHRA, CDR2 YSYEKL. In DNA form, the CDR3 reads TGCGCCAGCAGCCAACCGACTAGCGGCAATGAGCAGTTCTTC. Amino acid sequence: CASSQPTSGNEQFF.

The chain employs TRBV29-1 and TRBJ1-2; 7 nucleotides agree with TRBD1. V lost 2 bases to trimming and J lost 7 bases; unmatched junction nucleotides: 7. This CDR3 has 13 amino acids. Germline lookup yields CDR1 SQVTM and CDR2 ANQGSEA. Here the CDR3 reads CSVELNRGGGYTF. CDR3 sequence (DNA): TGCAGCGTTGAATTGAACAGGGGCGGTGGCTACACCTTC.

V and J are TRBV6-6 and TRBJ1-6; TRBD1 is a possible D gene (5 bases). There are 15 residues in the CDR3. Germline loops: CDR1 MNHNY, CDR2 SVGAGI (reference sequence). The ends were cut back, 5 bases at V and 8 bases at J, with 16 bases in the middle. CDR3 nucleotides: TGTGCCAGCAGTACGGGGCGGGGCAGCCATTCACCCCTCCACTTT. This encodes CASSTGRGSHSPLHF.

In this sample, this clone turned up a few times. The chain recombines TRBV7-9 with TRBJ2-3; D unresolved. Germline lookup yields CDR1 SEHNR and CDR2 FQNEAQ (reference sequence). The CDR3 is made up of 11 amino acids. V was pared by 8 bases and J by 2 bases, with 5 bases between. CDR3 loop: CASGVTDTQYF. The CDR3 bases are TGTGCCAGCGGAGTCACAGATACGCAGTATTTT.

This clone was seen more than once but under ten times. The V and J genes are TRBV7-2 and TRBJ2-1; 10 nucleotides agree with TRBD2. Germline V gene data show CDR1 as SGHTA and CDR2 as FQGNSA. The CDR3 runs 18 residues. V shed 4 bases, J shed 2 bases, and the junction held 11 bases outside the gene matches. The CDR3 nucleotides read TGTGCCAGCAGCTCGTCAATCTCTAGCGGGGGAGCCTACAATGAGCAGTTCTTC. Amino acids: CASSSSISSGGAYNEQFF.

V usage is TRBV4-3 and J usage is TRBJ2-5; 7 bases agree with TRBD1. Trimming cost V 4 bases and J 1 base; bases outside gene matches: 3. The germline gives CDR1 LGHNA, CDR2 YSLEER. The CDR3 covers 14 residues. This CDR3 reads CASSPRQGQETQYF. CDR3 DNA sequence: TGCGCCAGCAGCCCGCGACAGGGCCAAGAGACCCAGTACTTC.